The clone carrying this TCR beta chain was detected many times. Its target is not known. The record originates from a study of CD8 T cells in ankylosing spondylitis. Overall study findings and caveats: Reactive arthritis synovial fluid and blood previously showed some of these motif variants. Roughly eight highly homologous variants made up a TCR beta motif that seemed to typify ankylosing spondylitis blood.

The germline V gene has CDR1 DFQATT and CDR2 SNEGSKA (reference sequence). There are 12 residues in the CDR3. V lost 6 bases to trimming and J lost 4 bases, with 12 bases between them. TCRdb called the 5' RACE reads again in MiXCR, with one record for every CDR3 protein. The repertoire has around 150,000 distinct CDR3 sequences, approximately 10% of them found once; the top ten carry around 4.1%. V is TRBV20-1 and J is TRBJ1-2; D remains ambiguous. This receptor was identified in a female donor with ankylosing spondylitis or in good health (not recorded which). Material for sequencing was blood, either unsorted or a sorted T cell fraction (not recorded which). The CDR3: CSADERTYGYTF. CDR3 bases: TGCAGTGCCGACGAAAGAACCTATGGCTACACCTTC.